A selection of T cell receptor beta chains follows, all from one sample in a study of blood T cells in healthy people across ages. Each CDR3 protein is one row after TCRdb ran MiXCR on the 5' RACE reads. The profile shows some 1.5 million distinct CDR3 sequences, roughly 43% of them singletons. The sample comprised blood. These receptors originate from a woman between 18 and 30 years old in good health. CDR3s include the opening cysteine and the closing phenylalanine or tryptophan. D genes are given only for firm matches. Clone size is given for some rows only: seen once, a few or many times, or a class if the clone is expanded.

clone_size: .
d_call: TRBD1
v_call: TRBV30
j_call: TRBJ2-1
cdr3_aa: CAWSWGQGNNEQFF
cdr3_nt: TGTGCCTGGAGTTGGGGACAGGGGAACAATGAGCAGTTCTTC

clone_size: few
d_call: TRBD1
v_call: TRBV6-6
j_call: TRBJ1-6
cdr3_aa: CASSSRQGENSPLHF
cdr3_nt: TGTGCCAGCAGTTCTAGACAGGGGGAGAATTCACCCCTCCACTTT

clone_size: .
d_call: TRBD2
v_call: TRBV6-2/TRBV6-3
j_call: TRBJ2-1
cdr3_aa: CASRTSGRIHEQFF
cdr3_nt: TGTGCCAGCAGGACTAGCGGGAGGATCCATGAGCAGTTCTTC

clone_size: .
d_call: .
v_call: TRBV10-3
j_call: TRBJ1-5
cdr3_aa: CAIRISLNQPQHF
cdr3_nt: TGTGCCATCAGAATCAGTTTAAATCAGCCCCAGCATTTT

clone_size: once
d_call: .
v_call: TRBV20-1
j_call: TRBJ2-5
cdr3_aa: CSARGGNSYDEQYF
cdr3_nt: TGCAGTGCCAGAGGAGGCAACTCCTACGATGAGCAGTACTTC

clone_size: .
d_call: .
v_call: TRBV12-3/TRBV12-4
j_call: TRBJ2-1
cdr3_aa: CASSPHATRSYNEQFF
cdr3_nt: TGTGCCAGCAGTCCACATGCGACCCGCTCCTACAATGAGCAGTTCTTC

clone_size: few
d_call: .
v_call: TRBV6-5
j_call: TRBJ1-5
cdr3_aa: CASSYSYQPQHF
cdr3_nt: TGTGCCAGCAGTTACAGCTATCAGCCCCAGCATTTT

clone_size: .
d_call: .
v_call: TRBV13
j_call: TRBJ1-4
cdr3_aa: CASSLRQNEKLFF
cdr3_nt: TGTGCCAGCAGCCTCCGACAGAATGAAAAACTGTTTTTT

clone_size: .
d_call: .
v_call: TRBV20-1
j_call: TRBJ1-4
cdr3_aa: CSARDSGGKLFF
cdr3_nt: TGCAGTGCTAGAGACAGTGGGGGAAAACTGTTTTTT

clone_size: few
d_call: .
v_call: TRBV24-1
j_call: TRBJ2-3
cdr3_aa: CATSDLHSGGADTQYF
cdr3_nt: TGTGCCACCAGTGATTTGCATTCGGGGGGCGCAGATACGCAGTATTTT

clone_size: .
d_call: .
v_call: TRBV29-1
j_call: TRBJ2-1
cdr3_aa: CSVEVGLSSYNEQFF
cdr3_nt: TGCAGCGTTGAAGTCGGTTTGAGCTCCTACAATGAGCAGTTCTTC

clone_size: once
d_call: TRBD1
v_call: TRBV7-3
j_call: TRBJ2-6
cdr3_aa: CASSSDRVLTQGVLTF
cdr3_nt: TGTGCCAGCAGCTCAGACAGGGTATTGACCCAAGGCGTCCTGACTTTC

clone_size: few
d_call: .
v_call: TRBV6-5
j_call: TRBJ2-6
cdr3_aa: CASKEAGANVLTF
cdr3_nt: TGTGCCAGCAAGGAAGCCGGGGCCAACGTCCTGACTTTC

clone_size: few
d_call: .
v_call: TRBV5-1
j_call: TRBJ2-7
cdr3_aa: CASSPVEGPYEQYF
cdr3_nt: TGCGCCAGCAGCCCCGTGGAAGGCCCCTACGAGCAGTACTTC

clone_size: .
d_call: TRBD1
v_call: TRBV20-1
j_call: TRBJ1-4
cdr3_aa: CSASPLDLTGKKLFF
cdr3_nt: TGCAGTGCTTCCCCCCTTGACTTGACAGGGAAAAAACTGTTTTTT

clone_size: .
d_call: .
v_call: TRBV29-1
j_call: TRBJ1-1
cdr3_aa: CSVRGSRGFTEAFF
cdr3_nt: TGCAGCGTCCGAGGGTCTAGGGGTTTCACTGAAGCTTTCTTT

clone_size: few
d_call: .
v_call: TRBV30
j_call: TRBJ1-2
cdr3_aa: CAWSVGPPGYTF
cdr3_nt: TGTGCCTGGAGTGTGGGACCGCCGGGCTACACCTTC

clone_size: few
d_call: TRBD2
v_call: TRBV20-1
j_call: TRBJ2-1
cdr3_aa: CSARGGTRVYNEQFF
cdr3_nt: TGCAGTGCTAGAGGCGGGACTAGAGTCTACAATGAGCAGTTCTTC

clone_size: few
d_call: .
v_call: TRBV7-2
j_call: TRBJ2-3
cdr3_aa: CASSSSRIGDTQYF
cdr3_nt: TGTGCCAGCAGCTCCTCTCGAATCGGGGATACGCAGTATTTT

clone_size: .
d_call: .
v_call: TRBV4-3
j_call: TRBJ2-1
cdr3_aa: CASSQERSLNEQFF
cdr3_nt: TGCGCCAGCAGCCAAGAGAGGTCACTCAATGAGCAGTTCTTC

clone_size: many
d_call: .
v_call: TRBV20-1
j_call: TRBJ1-5
cdr3_aa: CSASAVYSNQPQHF
cdr3_nt: TGCAGTGCTAGTGCTGTTTATAGCAATCAGCCCCAGCATTTT

clone_size: .
d_call: .
v_call: TRBV27
j_call: TRBJ2-1
cdr3_aa: CASSSRRDWYSYNEQFF
cdr3_nt: TGTGCCAGCAGTTCCCGACGGGACTGGTACTCCTACAATGAGCAGTTCTTC

clone_size: .
d_call: .
v_call: TRBV7-9
j_call: TRBJ1-1
cdr3_aa: CASSPPMSSKAFF
cdr3_nt: TGTGCCAGCAGCCCCCCTATGAGCAGTAAAGCTTTCTTT

clone_size: many
d_call: .
v_call: TRBV7-2
j_call: TRBJ2-7
cdr3_aa: CASSPGQGRYEQYF
cdr3_nt: TGCGCCAGCAGCCCGGGACAAGGACGCTACGAGCAGTACTTC

clone_size: once
d_call: .
v_call: TRBV4-2
j_call: TRBJ2-2
cdr3_aa: CASSQGRSAGELFF
cdr3_nt: TGTGCCAGCAGCCAAGGGCGCTCCGCCGGGGAGCTGTTTTTT

clone_size: few
d_call: .
v_call: TRBV7-9
j_call: TRBJ2-7
cdr3_aa: CASSLAGNIYEQYF
cdr3_nt: TGTGCCAGCAGCTTGGCCGGGAACATCTACGAGCAGTACTTC

clone_size: .
d_call: TRBD2
v_call: TRBV2
j_call: TRBJ2-1
cdr3_aa: CASSERASGRRYEQFF
cdr3_nt: TGTGCCAGCAGTGAAAGGGCTAGCGGGAGACGGTATGAGCAGTTCTTC

clone_size: .
d_call: .
v_call: TRBV28
j_call: TRBJ2-7
cdr3_aa: CVSSYHPSLYEQYF
cdr3_nt: TGTGTCAGCAGTTACCACCCCAGTCTCTACGAGCAGTACTTC

clone_size: .
d_call: .
v_call: TRBV6-5
j_call: TRBJ1-2
cdr3_aa: CASREAPSYGYTF
cdr3_nt: TGTGCCAGCAGGGAGGCGCCCAGCTATGGCTACACCTTC

clone_size: few
d_call: TRBD1
v_call: TRBV6-6
j_call: TRBJ1-5
cdr3_aa: CASSYDRAKPQHF
cdr3_nt: TGTGCCAGCAGTTACGACAGGGCTAAGCCCCAGCATTTT

clone_size: .
d_call: .
v_call: TRBV5-1
j_call: TRBJ2-2
cdr3_aa: CASSTGTTNTGELFF
cdr3_nt: TGCGCCAGCAGTACCGGGACAACGAACACCGGGGAGCTGTTTTTT

clone_size: few
d_call: .
v_call: TRBV13
j_call: TRBJ2-7
cdr3_aa: CASSSTAEPEQYF
cdr3_nt: TGTGCCAGCAGCTCCACGGCGGAACCCGAGCAGTACTTC

clone_size: few
d_call: TRBD1
v_call: TRBV27
j_call: TRBJ1-2
cdr3_aa: CASSYGQGAWYGYTF
cdr3_nt: TGTGCCAGCAGTTACGGACAGGGGGCTTGGTATGGCTACACCTTC

clone_size: few
d_call: .
v_call: TRBV4-3
j_call: TRBJ1-6
cdr3_aa: CASGQLGGNGSPLHF
cdr3_nt: TGCGCCAGCGGCCAACTCGGGGGGAACGGTTCACCCCTCCACTTT

clone_size: .
d_call: TRBD2
v_call: TRBV7-9
j_call: TRBJ2-1
cdr3_aa: CASTRDYTYNEQFF
cdr3_nt: TGTGCCAGCACCAGGGACTATACCTACAATGAGCAGTTCTTC

clone_size: .
d_call: TRBD1
v_call: TRBV20-1
j_call: TRBJ1-6
cdr3_aa: CSARDERTGGGYNSPLHF
cdr3_nt: TGCAGTGCTAGAGACGAACGGACAGGGGGCGGCTATAATTCACCCCTCCACTTT

clone_size: few
d_call: TRBD1
v_call: TRBV3-1
j_call: TRBJ2-7
cdr3_aa: CASSQDLGRGHSYEQYF
cdr3_nt: TGTGCCAGCAGCCAAGATCTCGGAAGGGGGCACTCCTACGAGCAGTACTTC

clone_size: .
d_call: .
v_call: TRBV27
j_call: TRBJ1-1
cdr3_aa: CASSFIGSTEAFF
cdr3_nt: TGTGCCAGCAGTTTTATCGGGTCCACTGAAGCTTTCTTT

clone_size: .
d_call: .
v_call: TRBV20-1
j_call: TRBJ2-3
cdr3_aa: CSARATPGVNTQYF
cdr3_nt: TGCAGTGCTAGAGCCACCCCAGGAGTTAATACGCAGTATTTT

clone_size: .
d_call: .
v_call: TRBV7-2
j_call: TRBJ2-5
cdr3_aa: CASSPFVETQYF
cdr3_nt: TGTGCCAGCAGCCCGTTTGTCGAGACCCAGTACTTC

clone_size: .
d_call: .
v_call: TRBV15
j_call: TRBJ2-2
cdr3_aa: CATRNGQKLGTGELFF
cdr3_nt: TGTGCCACCAGAAACGGACAGAAATTGGGGACCGGGGAGCTGTTTTTT

clone_size: few
d_call: .
v_call: TRBV7-2
j_call: TRBJ2-7
cdr3_aa: CASSFYSVAYEQYF
cdr3_nt: TGTGCCAGCAGCTTCTACAGCGTCGCCTACGAGCAGTACTTC

clone_size: .
d_call: .
v_call: TRBV20-1
j_call: TRBJ2-7
cdr3_aa: CSAPGPGNYEQYF
cdr3_nt: TGCAGTGCTCCAGGGCCGGGAAACTACGAGCAGTACTTC

clone_size: .
d_call: .
v_call: TRBV7-2
j_call: TRBJ2-2
cdr3_aa: CASSFGDPTGELFF
cdr3_nt: TGTGCCAGCAGCTTTGGGGATCCCACCGGGGAGCTGTTTTTT

clone_size: .
d_call: .
v_call: TRBV29-1
j_call: TRBJ1-2
cdr3_aa: CSGEKHSGYTF
cdr3_nt: TGCAGCGGTGAGAAGCATTCGGGCTACACCTTC

clone_size: .
d_call: .
v_call: TRBV5-1
j_call: TRBJ1-2
cdr3_aa: CASSVGSLAGYTF
cdr3_nt: TGCGCCAGCAGCGTAGGCTCCCTCGCCGGCTACACCTTC

clone_size: few
d_call: .
v_call: TRBV7-2
j_call: TRBJ2-7
cdr3_aa: CASSFSGKGYEQYF
cdr3_nt: TGTGCCAGCAGCTTTTCTGGGAAAGGCTACGAGCAGTACTTC

clone_size: .
d_call: .
v_call: TRBV7-9
j_call: TRBJ2-7
cdr3_aa: CASSPGPSPYEQYF
cdr3_nt: TGTGCCAGCAGCCCCGGGCCGAGCCCATACGAGCAGTACTTC

clone_size: once
d_call: .
v_call: TRBV6-1
j_call: TRBJ2-1
cdr3_aa: CASSPTGPPSYNEQFF
cdr3_nt: TGTGCCAGCAGTCCCACAGGGCCACCTTCCTACAATGAGCAGTTCTTC

clone_size: few
d_call: .
v_call: TRBV12-3/TRBV12-4
j_call: TRBJ2-1
cdr3_aa: CASSLSSYEQFF
cdr3_nt: TGTGCCAGCAGCCTTAGCTCCTACGAGCAGTTCTTC

clone_size: .
d_call: TRBD2
v_call: TRBV6-2/TRBV6-3
j_call: TRBJ2-1
cdr3_aa: CASRSPASGRAVYNEQFF
cdr3_nt: TGTGCCAGCAGAAGCCCTGCTAGCGGGAGGGCCGTTTACAATGAGCAGTTCTTC

clone_size: few
d_call: .
v_call: TRBV28
j_call: TRBJ2-1
cdr3_aa: CASSPRAGLDEQFF
cdr3_nt: TGTGCCAGCAGTCCCCGAGCAGGGTTGGATGAGCAGTTCTTC

clone_size: .
d_call: .
v_call: TRBV7-2
j_call: TRBJ2-7
cdr3_aa: CASSCQGMETYEQYF
cdr3_nt: TGTGCCAGCAGCTGTCAGGGGATGGAAACCTACGAGCAGTACTTC

clone_size: .
d_call: .
v_call: TRBV7-2
j_call: TRBJ1-5
cdr3_aa: CASSPDIGGPYQPQHF
cdr3_nt: TGTGCCAGCAGCCCAGACATCGGAGGTCCTTATCAGCCCCAGCATTTT

clone_size: .
d_call: TRBD2
v_call: TRBV12-5
j_call: TRBJ2-3
cdr3_aa: CASGRISGGLGNTQYF
cdr3_nt: TGTGCTAGTGGTCGAATCTCGGGGGGACTCGGAAATACGCAGTATTTT